These 16 T cell receptor beta chains share one sample of origin, sequenced in a study of blood T cell repertoires in COVID-19. Here immunoSEQ multiplex PCR was the method, and the copy in TCRdb shows in-frame clones only, minus some. The table shows approximately 230,000 clones, with 83% occurring only once. The sequenced sample consisted of peripheral blood. These receptors were collected from an elderly man with acute or convalescent COVID-19.

This chain joins TRBV9 and TRBJ2-5; 7 nucleotides line up with TRBD1. V was pared by 0 bases and J by 1 base, with 6 bases of the junction left unmatched. The V gene's germline CDR1 is SGDLS and CDR2 YYNGEE. This CDR3 contains 16 residues. The CDR3 is CASSVETGYFQETQYF. The CDR3 coding sequence is TGTGCCAGCAGCGTAGAGACAGGGTATTTCCAAGAGACCCAGTACTTC.

This chain links TRBV7-8 with TRBJ2-4; 9 nucleotides match TRBD1. The CDR3 is made up of 16 amino acids. The V gene end was trimmed by 2 bases and the J gene end by 4 bases; junction bases not matched to a gene: 6. Germline V gives CDR1 SGHVS, CDR2 FQNEAQ. The CDR3 DNA reads TGTGCCAGCAGCTTACCCCCGGGACAGGGAAAAAACATTCAGTACTTC. Its protein product is CASSLPPGQGKNIQYF. Together with reference TRBV7-8 and TRBJ2-4, the CDR3 gives the full variable domain: GAGVSQSPRYKVAKRGQDVALRCDPISGHVSLFWYQQALGQGPEFLTYFQNEAQLDKSGLPSDRFFAERPEGSVSTLKIQRTQQEDSAVYLCASSLPPGQGKNIQYFGAGTRLSVL.

The J gene is TRBJ1-4, the V gene TRBV19; 9 bases align to TRBD1. Germline V CDR1 and CDR2: LNHDA, SQIVND (reference sequence). The J segment lost 15 bases and the V segment lost 3 bases, leaving 14 bases of the junction unmatched. CDR3 length: 15 residues. The CDR3 DNA follows: TGTGCCAGTAGTATTTTTGGGACAGGGAGGATTGTTTTGTTTTTT. It translates to CASSIFGTGRIVLFF.

The chain carries TRBV11-2 and TRBJ2-2; no reliable D call. Trimming removed 1 base at V and 5 bases at J, with 8 bases between. This CDR3 is 14 amino acids long. CDR1 is SGHAT and CDR2 is FQNNGV in the germline V gene. The CDR3 spells CASSLVGLTGELFF. CDR3 nucleotide sequence: TGTGCCAGCAGCTTAGTTGGCTTGACCGGGGAGCTGTTTTTT.

CDR3 region: CASSLSAAGVLYEQYF. The CDR3 coding sequence is TGCGCCAGCAGCTTGTCGGCAGCGGGAGTTCTTTACGAGCAGTACTTC. The chain couples TRBV5-1 to TRBJ2-7, with 8 nucleotides matching TRBD2. This CDR3 has 16 residues. Unmatched junction bases numbered 10, after V lost 1 base and J lost 4 bases. Germline V gene data show CDR1 as SGHRS and CDR2 as YFSETQ.

About this clone itself: This sample also contains other DNA sequences that code for the same CDR3. This chain links TRBV5-1 with TRBJ2-1, with TRBD2 matching 10 bases. Trimming cost V 0 bases and J 8 bases; bases outside gene matches: 5. The CDR3 has 15 amino acids. Germline CDR1 reads SGHRS; CDR2 reads YFSETQ. The CDR3 region has the DNA TGCGCCAGCAGCTTGGGGCTAGCGGGAGTTTATGAGCAGTTCTTC. This encodes CASSLGLAGVYEQFF.

J is TRBJ1-5 and V is TRBV2; TRBD1 is a possible D gene (6 bases). The V gene lost 6 bases and the J gene lost 4 bases, with 16 bases spanning the gap. The CDR3 extends over 15 amino acids. CDR1 SNHLY and CDR2 FYNNEI come from the germline V gene. The DNA for the CDR3 is TGTGCCAGCAGAACAGGGTCTCCTTTGAATCAGCCCCAGCATTTT. Translation gives CASRTGSPLNQPQHF.

The V gene is TRBV11-2, the J gene TRBJ1-2, with D unclear. Looked up from germline, CDR1 is SGHAT and CDR2 is FQNNGV. CDR3 length: 15 residues. The V end lost 1 base, the J end lost 3 bases, and 12 bases lay between the germline ends. The CDR3 loop is CASSLAEGWYYGYTF. DNA for the CDR3: TGTGCCAGCAGCTTAGCCGAGGGTTGGTACTATGGCTACACCTTC. Full variable domain (missing parts from reference TRBV11-2 and TRBJ1-2): EAGVAQSPRYKIIEKRQSVAFWCNPISGHATLYWYQQILGQGPKLLIQFQNNGVVDDSQLPKDRFSAERLKGVDSTLKIQPAKLEDSAVYLCASSLAEGWYYGYTFGSGTRLTVV.

This clone came up a few times. V gene TRBV5-6 combines with J gene TRBJ2-2; D is possibly TRBD1 (6 bases). The CDR3 spans 14 residues. V was pared by 4 bases and J by 6 bases, with 13 bases between. Germline CDR1 is SGHDT and CDR2 is YYEEEE. CDR3 amino acids: CASSLGSGAGELFF. In DNA form, the CDR3 reads TGTGCCAGCAGCCTAGGCTCAGGGGCCGGGGAGCTGTTTTTT.

The CDR3 DNA reads TGTGCCAGTAGTATTGGGCAGAACAATCAGCCCCAGCATTTT. Its protein is CASSIGQNNQPQHF. The V call is TRBV19, the J call TRBJ1-5, with D uncertain. The CDR3 has 14 amino acids. Trimming shortened V by 3 bases and J by 3 bases, and 9 bases separated the two germline ends. The germline V gene encodes CDR1 LNHDA and CDR2 SQIVND (reference sequence).

This clone has more than one count but fewer than ten. The J gene is TRBJ1-5, the V gene TRBV28; D ambiguous. Trimming cost V 3 bases and J 4 bases, with 7 bases left between them. CDR3 length equals 13 residues. Looked up from germline, CDR1 is MDHEN and CDR2 is SYDVKM. The DNA of the CDR3 is TGTGCCAGCAGTTTCACCGGGAATCAGCCCCAGCATTTT. Protein sequence: CASSFTGNQPQHF.

This chain connects TRBV19 to TRBJ1-5; the D is unclear. Germline lookup yields CDR1 LNHDA and CDR2 SQIVND (reference sequence). V gave up 4 bases and J gave up 4 bases, with 5 bases separating them. The CDR3 consists of 12 residues. The CDR3 region has the DNA TGTGCCAGTAGTACCCAGAATCAGCCCCAGCATTTT. Amino acid sequence: CASSTQNQPQHF. Based on the CDR3 plus reference TRBV19 and TRBJ1-5, the full variable domain is DGGITQSPKYLFRKEGQNVTLSCEQNLNHDAMYWYRQDPGQGLRLIYYSQIVNDFQKGDIAEGYSVSREKKESFPLTVTSAQKNPTAFYLCASSTQNQPQHFGDGTRLSIL.

The chain uses TRBV11-2 and TRBJ2-3; 9 positions match TRBD2. Germline values: CDR1 SGHAT, CDR2 FQNNGV. The V segment lost 4 bases and the J segment 5 bases; nucleotides outside the gene matches: 10. The CDR3 consists of 16 residues. The CDR3 coding sequence is TGTGCCAGCAGCTCCATTGCGGGAGGGCCTATAGATACGCAGTATTTT. Amino acid sequence: CASSSIAGGPIDTQYF.

This chain uses TRBV28 with TRBJ2-7; 13 bases map to TRBD2. Germline V gene data show CDR1 as MDHEN and CDR2 as SYDVKM. Trimming removed 8 bases from V and 2 bases from J; junction bases left unmatched: 9. This CDR3 has 16 residues. CDR3 in DNA: TGTGCCAGCCTCCGGTGGGGACTAGCGGGACCCTACGAGCAGTACTTC. It translates to CASLRWGLAGPYEQYF.

This rearrangement joins TRBV28 to TRBJ1-2, with TRBD1 matching over 8 bases. The length of the CDR3 is 11 residues. CDR1 MDHEN and CDR2 SYDVKM come from the germline V gene. CDR3 DNA: TGTGTGTCCAGGGGGCAAGTTGGCTACACCTTC. Its protein is CVSRGQVGYTF.

The sample holds one count of this clone. This chain links TRBV10-1 with TRBJ1-3, with 7 bases identical to TRBD1. Germline assignment: CDR1 WNHNN and CDR2 SYGVQD (reference sequence). The ends lost 6 bases at V and 0 bases at J; junction bases unmatched: 8. This CDR3 comprises 16 residues. For the CDR3, the DNA is TGCGCCAGCAGCCCGGGACAGCTTACCTCTGGAAACACCATATATTTT. Translated, it gives CASSPGQLTSGNTIYF.